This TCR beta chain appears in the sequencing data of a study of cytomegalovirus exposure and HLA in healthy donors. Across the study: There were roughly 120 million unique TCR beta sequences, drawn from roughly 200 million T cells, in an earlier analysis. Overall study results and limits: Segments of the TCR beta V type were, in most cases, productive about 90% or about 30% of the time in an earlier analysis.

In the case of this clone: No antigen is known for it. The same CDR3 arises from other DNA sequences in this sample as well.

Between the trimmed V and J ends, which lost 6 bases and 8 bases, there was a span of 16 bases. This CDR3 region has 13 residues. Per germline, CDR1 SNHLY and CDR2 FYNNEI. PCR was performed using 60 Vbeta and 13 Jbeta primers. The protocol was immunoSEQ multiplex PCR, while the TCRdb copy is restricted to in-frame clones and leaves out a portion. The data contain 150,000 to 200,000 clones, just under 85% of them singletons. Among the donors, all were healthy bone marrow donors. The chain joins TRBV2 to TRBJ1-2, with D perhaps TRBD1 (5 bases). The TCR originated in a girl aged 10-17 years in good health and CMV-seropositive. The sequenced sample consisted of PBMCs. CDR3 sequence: CASRLQVSNGYTF. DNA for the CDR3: TGTGCCAGCAGATTACAGGTTAGCAACGGCTACACCTTC.